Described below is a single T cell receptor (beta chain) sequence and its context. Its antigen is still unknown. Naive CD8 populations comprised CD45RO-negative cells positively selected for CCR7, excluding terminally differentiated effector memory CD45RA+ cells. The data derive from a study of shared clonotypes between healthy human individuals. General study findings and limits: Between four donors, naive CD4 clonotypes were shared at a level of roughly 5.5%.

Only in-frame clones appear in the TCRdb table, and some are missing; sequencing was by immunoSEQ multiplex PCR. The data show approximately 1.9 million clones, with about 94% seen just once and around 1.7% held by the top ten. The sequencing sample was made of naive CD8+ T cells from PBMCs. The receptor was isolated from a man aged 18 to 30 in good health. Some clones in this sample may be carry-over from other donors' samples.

The CDR3 coding sequence is TGTGCCAGCATCATCACAGATACGCAGTATTTT. Its protein product is CASIITDTQYF. V and J are TRBV7-9 and TRBJ2-3; D call uncertain. The germline V gene encodes CDR1 SEHNR and CDR2 FQNEAQ (reference sequence). The CDR3 extends over 11 amino acids. V was clipped by 7 bases and J by 2 bases, with 4 bases between them.